This TCR beta chain originates from a study of response to subunit inactivated influenza vaccine. Via MiXCR, TCRdb re-called the RT-PCR reads, giving one row per CDR3 protein. Here the sample spans approximately 490,000 distinct CDR3 sequences, approximately 6.9% being singletons. This clonotype was seen a few times. Germline CDR1 reads MNHEY; CDR2 reads SVGEGT. The ends were cut back, 6 bases at V and 4 bases at J, with 14 bases in the middle. This CDR3 comprises 14 residues. This sequence was found in a man aged 50-75 years who received an inactivated influenza vaccine. This chain joins TRBV6-2 or TRBV6-3 and TRBJ2-3; D is undetermined. The source was PBMCs from blood, collected less than 30 months after vaccination. The CDR3 region is CASSIRISPDTQYF. The CDR3 nucleotides are TGTGCCAGCAGCATACGTATCAGCCCAGATACGCAGTATTTT.